This T cell receptor beta chain was recorded in a study of T cell repertoires in cytomegalovirus infection. On the study more broadly: The public TCR beta signatures pointed to both CMV infection and matching HLA type. Study-wide points: Predominance within the ex vivo response was attributable to HLA-C-restricted CMV-specific TCR beta clonotypes.

Only a few counts were recorded for this clonotype. The antigen is not known. TCRdb analysed the reads with MiXCR anew, one entry per CDR3 protein. The sample includes some 180,000 distinct CDR3 sequences, about 20% seen only once; the top ten take approximately 3%. Trimming took off 7 bases at V and 5 bases at J, with 15 bases between the two ends. The CDR3 sequence is 13 residues long. Germline values: CDR1 DFQATT, CDR2 SNEGSKA (reference sequence). The sequence was obtained from a human donor in good health (CMV status not recorded). Some clones in this sample may be carry-over from other donors' samples. V is TRBV20-1 and J is TRBJ2-4; D not resolved. The source material was PBMCs. The CDR3 is CSVAGWGQNIQYF. As DNA, the CDR3 is TGCAGTGTCGCTGGATGGGGTCAAAACATTCAGTACTTC.